This TCR beta chain was profiled in a study of shared clonotypes between healthy human individuals. Overall study results and limits: Across subsets, estimated richness was generally greater for naive than for memory populations. Rarefaction showed that sequencing of sorted subsets was incomplete (despite large depth).

In the original analysis: Junction-only immunoSEQ data arrived without quality scores, meaning filtering differed. Repertoires were generated with immunoSEQ multiplex PCR, while TCRdb's copy carries only in-frame clones and drops some. Clone size and V and J calls were adopted from that table, with D and trimming inferred from the DNA. The table includes over a million clones, roughly 96% detected once. CDR1 is MDHEN, CDR2 SYDVKM, per germline. The CDR3 covers 16 residues. V was shortened by 3 bases and J by 2 bases, with 17 bases between the two germline ends. A note on this clone: Its antigen remains unidentified.

From CD4+ cells came CD45RA+ naive and CD45RA-negative memory subsets. Sequencing was done on a sample of naive CD4+ T cells sorted from blood. The subset was: CD45RA+ positively selected. This sequence was found in a man aged 30-40 years in good health. The chain employs TRBV28 and TRBJ2-7, with D possibly TRBD2 on 5 matching bases. The CDR3 DNA reads TGTGCCAGCAGTTTTCGGAGCACTAGAGGTACCTACGAGCAGTACTTC. The encoded protein is CASSFRSTRGTYEQYF.